The source of this TCR beta chain is a study of cytomegalovirus exposure and HLA in healthy donors. Of note for this clone: Its specificity is unknown.

Looked up from germline, CDR1 is MGHDK and CDR2 is SYGVNS. There are 13 residues in the CDR3. V shed 4 bases and J 8 bases; nucleotides not matched to a gene: 3. Generated by immunoSEQ multiplex PCR, the TCRdb table keeps only in-frame clones and is missing some. Counted here are more than 45,000 clones, approximately 92% occurring once; the ten biggest clones make up approximately 15%. Regarding the study as a whole: While the bulk of TCR sequences proved rare, some public TCRs turned up in many donors.

The receptor comes from a woman aged 18 to 35 in good health and CMV-seronegative. Material: PBMCs. The chain has TRBV25-1 and TRBJ2-2; TRBD1 agrees at 8 bases. CDR3 in DNA: TGTGCCAGCAGTGCAGGGGGCGTGGGGGAGCTGTTTTTT. Amino acid sequence: CASSAGGVGELFF. The full variable domain, its missing parts supplied by reference TRBV25-1 and TRBJ2-2, is EADIYQTPRYLVIGTGKKITLECSQTMGHDKMYWYQQDPGMELHLIHYSYGVNSTEKGDLSSESTVSRIRTEHFPLTLESARPSHTSQYLCASSAGGVGELFFGEGSRLTVL.